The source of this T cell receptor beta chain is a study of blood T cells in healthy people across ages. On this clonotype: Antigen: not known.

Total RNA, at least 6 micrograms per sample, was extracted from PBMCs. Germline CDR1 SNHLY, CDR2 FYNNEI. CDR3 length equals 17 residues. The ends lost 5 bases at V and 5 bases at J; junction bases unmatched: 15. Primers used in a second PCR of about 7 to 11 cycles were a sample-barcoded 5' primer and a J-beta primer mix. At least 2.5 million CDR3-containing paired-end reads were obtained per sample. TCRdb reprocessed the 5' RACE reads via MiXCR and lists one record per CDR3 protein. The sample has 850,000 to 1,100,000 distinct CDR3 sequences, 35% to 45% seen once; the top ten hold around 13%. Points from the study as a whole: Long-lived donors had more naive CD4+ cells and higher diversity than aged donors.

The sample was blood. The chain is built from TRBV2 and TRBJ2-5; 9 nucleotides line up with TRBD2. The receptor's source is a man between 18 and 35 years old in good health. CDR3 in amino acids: CASSPLTGTSLVETQYF. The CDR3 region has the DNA TGTGCCAGCAGTCCCTTAACCGGGACTAGCCTGGTCGAGACCCAGTACTTC.